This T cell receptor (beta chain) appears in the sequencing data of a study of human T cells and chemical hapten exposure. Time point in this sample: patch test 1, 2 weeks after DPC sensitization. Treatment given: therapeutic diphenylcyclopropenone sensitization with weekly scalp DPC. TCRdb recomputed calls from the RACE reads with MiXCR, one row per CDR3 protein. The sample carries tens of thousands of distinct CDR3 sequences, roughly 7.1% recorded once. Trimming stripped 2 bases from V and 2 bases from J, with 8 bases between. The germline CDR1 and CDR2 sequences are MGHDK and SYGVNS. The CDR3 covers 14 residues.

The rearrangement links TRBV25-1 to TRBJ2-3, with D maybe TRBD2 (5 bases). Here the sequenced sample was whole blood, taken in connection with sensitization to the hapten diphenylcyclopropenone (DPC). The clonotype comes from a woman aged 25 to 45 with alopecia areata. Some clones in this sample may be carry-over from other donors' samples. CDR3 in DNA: TGTGCCAGCAGTGAACGAGGGTACACAGATACGCAGTATTTT. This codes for CASSERGYTDTQYF.